This T cell receptor beta chain was sequenced in a study of blood T cell repertoires in COVID-19. Across the whole study: PBMCs, B-cell-depleted T cells, or T cells provided the cDNA or gDNA that made up the material.

CDR3 length: 14 amino acids. The germline V and J ends were trimmed by 2 bases and 5 bases, with 12 bases remaining between them. Germline CDR1 is LGHDT and CDR2 is YNNKEL (reference sequence). The method was immunoSEQ multiplex PCR; TCRdb's version includes in-frame clones alone and lacks a portion of them. The sample gives 240,000 or so clones, about 81% of which show up once; over 10% is in the top ten. The specimen was peripheral blood. The rearrangement uses TRBV3-1 (or the pseudogene TRBV3-2) and TRBJ1-2; D possibly corresponds to TRBD1 (6 bases). The sequence derives from an older woman with active or convalescent COVID-19. The CDR3 here is CASSQRTASYGYTF. CDR3 bases: TGTGCCAGCAGCCAAAGGACAGCTTCTTATGGCTACACCTTC.